Below are 15 T cell receptor beta chains sequenced from a single sample in a study of shared clonotypes between healthy human individuals. Repertoires were generated with immunoSEQ multiplex PCR, while TCRdb's copy carries only in-frame clones and drops some. The data contain a few million clones, about 92% of them singletons. The sample consisted of naive CD4+ T cells sorted from blood. Subset in this sample: CD45RA+ positively selected. Every receptor here comes from a man between 18 and 35 years old in good health.

The chain couples TRBV5-1 to TRBJ2-3; TRBD2 agrees at 8 bases. CDR3 size: 19 residues. With 0 bases clipped from V and 4 bases from J, the junction kept 16 bases outside the gene matches. CDR1 is SGHRS, CDR2 YFSETQ, per germline. CDR3 amino acids: CASSLGLWTSSLTPDTQYF. DNA of the CDR3: TGCGCCAGCAGCTTGGGATTGTGGACTAGCTCCCTAACGCCAGATACGCAGTATTTT.

The CDR3 loop is CASSQPYDRGTLYEQYF. In DNA, the CDR3 is TGCGCCAGCAGCCAGCCTTACGACCGCGGTACGCTCTACGAGCAGTACTTC. V usage is TRBV4-1 and J usage is TRBJ2-7; D gene uncertain. Per the germline V gene, CDR1 is MGHRA and CDR2 is YSYEKL. Trimming removed 3 bases from V and 3 bases from J, with 21 bases in between. The CDR3 has 17 amino acids.

The rearrangement links TRBV6-5 to TRBJ2-5, with TRBD2 as a possible D gene (7 bases). Germline V gene data show CDR1 as MNHEY and CDR2 as SVGAGI. This CDR3 is 15 amino acids long. Trimming took off 6 bases at V and 5 bases at J, with 19 bases between the two ends. The CDR3 region is CASRPYSGGRETQYF. The CDR3 DNA reads TGTGCCAGCAGACCGTACTCCGGGGGGCGGGAGACCCAGTACTTC.

The V and J genes are TRBV2 and TRBJ1-1, with TRBD1 as a possible D gene (6 bases). This CDR3 region has 18 residues. CDR1 and CDR2 (germline): SNHLY, FYNNEI. V was pared by 6 bases and J by 0 bases, with 23 bases between. The CDR3 loop is CASSRLSGKNRVNTEAFF. In DNA form, the CDR3 reads TGTGCCAGCAGCCGACTGTCGGGTAAGAACAGGGTGAACACTGAAGCTTTCTTT.

The chain recombines TRBV30 with TRBJ1-4; D possibly corresponds to TRBD1 (6 bases). The length of the CDR3 is 14 residues. CDR1 and CDR2 (germline): GTSNPN, SVGIG (reference sequence). The V end was cut by 2 bases, the J end by 2 bases, with 9 bases between. CDR3 nucleotide sequence: TGTGCCTGGAGTACAGGGTATACTAATGAAAAACTGTTTTTT. This translates into CAWSTGYTNEKLFF.

The V gene is TRBV13, the J gene TRBJ2-3; TRBD2 agrees at 11 bases. Per the germline V gene, CDR1 is PRHDT and CDR2 is FYEKMQ (reference sequence). The trim removed 2 bases at V and 6 bases at J, leaving 4 bases unmatched. CDR3 length: 15 residues. The CDR3 reads CASSLLAGGTDTQYF. CDR3 nucleotides: TGTGCCAGCAGCTTACTAGCGGGGGGTACTGATACGCAGTATTTT.

The chain uses TRBV4-1 and TRBJ2-1, with 11 bases identical to TRBD1. The CDR3 loop spans 16 amino acids. The germline V gene has CDR1 MGHRA and CDR2 YSYEKL. Trimming cost V 2 bases and J 4 bases; bases outside gene matches: 4. CDR3 coding DNA: TGCGCCAGCAGCCAACGGGGACAGGGGGGTTACAATGAGCAGTTCTTC. Translation: CASSQRGQGGYNEQFF.

The V gene is TRBV25-1, the J gene TRBJ2-3; D not resolved. The CDR3 has 13 amino acids. Trimming pared 4 bases from V and 0 bases from J, leaving 5 bases between. Germline CDR1 MGHDK, CDR2 SYGVNS. CDR3 region: CASSAISTDTQYF. As DNA, the CDR3 is TGTGCCAGCAGTGCAATCAGCACAGATACGCAGTATTTT. The variable domain in full, completed from reference TRBV25-1 and TRBJ2-3, reads EADIYQTPRYLVIGTGKKITLECSQTMGHDKMYWYQQDPGMELHLIHYSYGVNSTEKGDLSSESTVSRIRTEHFPLTLESARPSHTSQYLCASSAISTDTQYFGPGTRLTVL.

This chain joins TRBV2 and TRBJ1-1, with TRBD1 matching 8 bases. Germline values: CDR1 SNHLY, CDR2 FYNNEI. The CDR3 has 13 amino acids. V dropped 7 bases and J dropped 1; count of bases not matched to a gene: 2. CDR3 coding DNA: TGTGCCAGCATCGGACAGGGGAACACTGAAGCTTTCTTT. As protein: CASIGQGNTEAFF.

The table lists this clone with a few counts. The rearrangement links TRBV18 to TRBJ2-2; TRBD2 might be the D (5 bases). Germline CDR1 reads KGHSH; CDR2 reads LQKENI. V lost 9 bases, J lost 5 bases, and 13 bases lay in between. The length of the CDR3 is 13 residues. CDR3 nucleotide sequence: TGTGCCAGTCTATCCGGGGTTACCGGGGAGCTGTTTTTT. Its protein is CASLSGVTGELFF. The variable domain in full, completed from reference TRBV18 and TRBJ2-2, reads NAGVMQNPRHLVRRRGQEARLRCSPMKGHSHVYWYRQLPEEGLKFMVYLQKENIIDESGMPKERFSAEFPKEGPSILRIQQVVRGDSAAYFCASLSGVTGELFFGEGSRLTVL.

The chain employs TRBV7-9 and TRBJ1-4, with a tentative D call TRBD1 (6 bases). This CDR3 region has 15 residues. Looked up from germline, CDR1 is SEHNR and CDR2 is FQNEAQ (reference sequence). V was trimmed by 0 bases and J by 7 bases, leaving 12 bases between them. The CDR3 region has the DNA TGTGCCAGCAGCTTAGCGGAGGGACACCTTGAAAAACTGTTTTTT. This translates into CASSLAEGHLEKLFF. The full variable domain, completed using reference TRBV7-9 and TRBJ1-4, is DTGVSQNPRHKITKRGQNVTFRCDPISEHNRLYWYRQTLGQGPEFLTYFQNEAQLEKSRLLSDRFSAERPKGSFSTLEIQRTEQGDSAMYLCASSLAEGHLEKLFFGSGTQLSVL.

J is TRBJ2-2 and V is TRBV7-9; D is unresolved. There are 15 residues in the CDR3. Germline V gene sequence: CDR1 SEHNR, CDR2 FQNEAQ (reference sequence). V was shortened by 5 bases and J by 2 bases, with 12 bases between the two germline ends. The CDR3 region has the DNA TGTGCCAGCAGCCCTCCTGGCCTTAACACCGGGGAGCTGTTTTTT. It encodes CASSPPGLNTGELFF.

The chain couples TRBV6-1 to TRBJ1-3; unclear D gene. CDR1 is MNHNS, CDR2 SASEGT, per germline. V was clipped by 6 bases and J by 4 bases, with 10 bases between them. This CDR3 is built from 13 residues. CDR3: CASRERAGNTIYF. CDR3 in DNA: TGTGCCAGCAGGGAGAGGGCCGGAAACACCATATATTTT.

With regard to this clone: Other nucleotide sequences in the sample specify the same CDR3. The chain has TRBV19 and TRBJ1-1; maybe TRBD1 (6 bases). From germline, CDR1 is LNHDA and CDR2 SQIVND (reference sequence). The CDR3 has 13 residues. V was clipped by 6 bases and J by 5 bases, with 13 bases between them. The CDR3 region is CASSGQLNTEAFF. DNA of the CDR3: TGTGCCAGTAGCGGACAGCTCAATACTGAAGCTTTCTTT.

The chain combines TRBV7-2 with TRBJ2-4, with unresolved D. Trimming took 1 base from V and 5 from J, leaving 9 bases between them. CDR3 length: 14 residues. Germline V gene data show CDR1 as SGHTA and CDR2 as FQGNSA. The CDR3 sequence: CASSLVGSQNIQYF. CDR3 sequence (DNA): TGTGCCAGCAGCTTAGTTGGCAGCCAAAACATTCAGTACTTC.